The entry that follows covers one T cell receptor beta chain sequence. Its antigen specificity is not known. No per-base quality is available; no much larger clone lies one base away. The immunoSEQ Assay was used to immunosequence TCRbeta CDR3 regions from genomic DNA. Genomic DNA was amplified by bias-controlled multiplex PCR before high-throughput sequencing. The study's own analysis went as follows. To quantify the absolute abundance of each unique TCRbeta CDR3 region, the sequences were collapsed and filtered. Clonality was defined as 1 minus Pielou's evenness and was calculated using productive rearrangements only. A previously published method was used to identify clones with significantly greater frequencies in on-treatment samples than in baseline samples. TCRdb took this table from immuneACCESS and kept in-frame rearrangements with V and J called. Such tables lack part of the clones; where checked against another copy, unresolved V genes explain under half of the gap, and the rest is unexplained. V, J and clone size are those of that table, while D and trimming were read from the DNA. The sample table holds 10,000 or so clones, of which around 60% were seen once. The top ten clones comprise over 35% of the sample.

V is pared back by 2 bases and J by 2 bases, with 7 bases lying between the germline termini. The CDR3, cysteine through phenylalanine, is 13 amino acids long. Only the CDR3 DNA is retained, 39 bases long and in frame from the first base. CDR1 and CDR2, per the germline V gene, are SGHVS and FNYEAQ. The data originate from a study of sequential checkpoint blockade in melanoma (dated by TCRdb to between 2018 and 2021). Some background on the complete study: Using 1:1 randomization, the trial assigned patients either to first-line nivolumab followed by ipilimumab (arm A) or to ipilimumab followed by nivolumab (arm B). Maintenance nivolumab came after both trial sequences.

What the treatment or condition label conveys for this sample: randomized to nivolumab then ipilimumab (arm A) or the reverse (arm B). Prior DNA-damaging chemotherapy had not been received by any trial patient. Thawed PBMCs were sorted on a FACS Aria II flow cytometer to isolate live CD3+CD8+ cells negative for CD19 and CD56. The samples were obtained from melanoma patients enrolled in CheckMate 064, an open-label, randomized phase II trial testing sequential checkpoint blockade. Leukapheresis was used to collect peripheral blood mononuclear cells, which were then purified with Ficoll-Paque and frozen in human serum with roughly 10% DMSO. Purity of sorted blood CD3+CD8+ cells was verified at >95% immediately after sorting, followed by DNA extraction. Summary of the overall study and its limitations: Validation of the response-prediction model combining TCR metrics and mutation burden is needed in larger, independent patient cohorts.

Sequences were derived from CD8+ T cells sorted from blood (inferred from file names), sampled from a patient given nivolumab and ipilimumab in sequence. The TCR sequence derives from a human donor with melanoma. The rearrangement joined TRBV7-6 to TRBJ2-7; the D gene lacks a confident call. At the DNA level, the sequence is TGTGCCAGCAGCTTAACAGATACCTACGAGCAGTACTTC. Translated, it gives CASSLTDTYEQYF.